This T cell receptor beta chain was found in a study of human T cells and chemical hapten exposure. Study-wide context: The variation in per-sample TCR yields arose mainly from small differences in pooled library volumes.

Regarding the study as a whole: PT1 expanded TCR counts correlated positively with patch test score. Expanded TCR sets contained significantly more large CDR3 similarity clusters than controls. Those TCRs sitting above 1 in 1000 frequency stayed the same with DPC sensitization.

Time point in this sample: pre-sensitization, week 0. Treatment in this sample: therapeutic diphenylcyclopropenone sensitization with weekly scalp DPC. Details on this clonotype: Its matching antigen is unknown.

Using its own MiXCR run on the RACE reads, TCRdb lists one record per CDR3 protein. The table shows fewer than 300,000 distinct CDR3 sequences, with roughly 7.7% occurring only once. CDR1 is LGHNA and CDR2 is YSLEER in the germline V gene. The CDR3 runs to 18 residues. The J segment lost 1 base and the V segment lost 0 bases, leaving 12 bases of the junction unmatched. The clonotype originates from a man aged 18 to 35 with alopecia areata. Some clones in this sample may be carry-over from other donors' samples. The sample here was whole blood, taken in connection with sensitization to the hapten diphenylcyclopropenone (DPC). The V and J genes are TRBV4-3 and TRBJ2-7, with TRBD1 matching 7 bases. In DNA form, the CDR3 reads TGCGCCAGCAGCCAAGATCTTGCAGCCGGGACAGCATCCTACGAGCAGTACTTC. Protein sequence: CASSQDLAAGTASYEQYF.